The clone carrying this T cell receptor beta chain was seen repeatedly, ten times or more. CDR3 size: 13 residues. After removal of 6 bases from V and 3 bases from J, the junction contained 3 bases not matched to a gene. The data originate from a study of blood T cell repertoires in COVID-19. Overall study context: The origin of the acute and convalescent COVID-19 samples was the United States, Italy and Spain.

Generated by immunoSEQ multiplex PCR, the TCRdb table keeps only in-frame clones and is missing some. The table records some 200,000 clones, more than 75% of them present only once. The age range of participants was about 18 to 95 years, with residence in about 25 US areas. V is TRBV12-3 or TRBV12-4 and J is TRBJ1-1; 8 nucleotides line up with TRBD1. The sequencing input was PBMCs or T cells enriched from blood (not recorded which). The source is a woman between 45 and 60 years old who had recovered from COVID-19. The DNA for the CDR3 is TGTGCCAGCAGGGGGACAGGTGACACTGAAGCTTTCTTT. Its protein product is CASRGTGDTEAFF.